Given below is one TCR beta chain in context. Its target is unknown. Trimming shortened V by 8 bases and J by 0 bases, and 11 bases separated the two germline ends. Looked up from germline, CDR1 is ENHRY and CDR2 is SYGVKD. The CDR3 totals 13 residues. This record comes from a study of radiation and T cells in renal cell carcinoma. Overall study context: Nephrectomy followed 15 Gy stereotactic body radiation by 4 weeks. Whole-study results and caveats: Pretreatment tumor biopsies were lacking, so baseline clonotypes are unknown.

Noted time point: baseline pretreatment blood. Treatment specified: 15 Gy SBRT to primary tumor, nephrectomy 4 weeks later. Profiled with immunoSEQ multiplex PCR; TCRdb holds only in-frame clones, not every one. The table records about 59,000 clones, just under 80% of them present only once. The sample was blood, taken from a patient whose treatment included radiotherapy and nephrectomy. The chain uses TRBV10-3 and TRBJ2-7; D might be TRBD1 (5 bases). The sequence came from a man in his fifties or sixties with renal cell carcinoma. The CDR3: CAIGTGASYEQYF. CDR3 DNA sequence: TGTGCCATCGGTACAGGCGCCTCCTACGAGCAGTACTTC.